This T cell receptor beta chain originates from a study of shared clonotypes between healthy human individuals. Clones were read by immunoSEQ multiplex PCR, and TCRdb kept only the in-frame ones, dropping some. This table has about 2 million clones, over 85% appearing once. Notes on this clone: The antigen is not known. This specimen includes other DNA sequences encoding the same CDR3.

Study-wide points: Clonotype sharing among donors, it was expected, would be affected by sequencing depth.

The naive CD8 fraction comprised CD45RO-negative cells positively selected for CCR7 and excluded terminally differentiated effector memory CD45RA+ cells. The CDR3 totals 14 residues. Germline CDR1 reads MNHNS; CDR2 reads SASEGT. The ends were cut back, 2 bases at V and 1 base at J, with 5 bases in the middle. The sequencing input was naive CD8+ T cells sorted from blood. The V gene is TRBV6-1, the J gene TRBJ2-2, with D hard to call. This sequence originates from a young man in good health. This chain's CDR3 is CASSELRNTGELFF. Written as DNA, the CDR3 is TGTGCCAGCAGTGAATTGAGGAACACCGGGGAGCTGTTTTTT.